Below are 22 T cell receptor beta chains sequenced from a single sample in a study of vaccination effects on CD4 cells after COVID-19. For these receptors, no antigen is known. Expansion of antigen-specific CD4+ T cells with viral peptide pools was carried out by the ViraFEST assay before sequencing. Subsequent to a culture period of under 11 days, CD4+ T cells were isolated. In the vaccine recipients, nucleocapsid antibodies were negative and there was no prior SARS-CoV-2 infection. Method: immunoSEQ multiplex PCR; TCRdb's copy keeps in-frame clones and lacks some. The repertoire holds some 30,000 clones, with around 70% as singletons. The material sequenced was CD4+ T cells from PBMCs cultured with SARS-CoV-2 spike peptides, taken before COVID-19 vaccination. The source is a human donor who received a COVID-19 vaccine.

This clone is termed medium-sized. CDR3 residues: CASSGGTSGRKYF. The CDR3 nucleotides read TGTGCCAGCAGTGGTGGGACTAGCGGGAGGAAGTACTTC. V usage is TRBV12-3 or TRBV12-4 and J usage is TRBJ2-7; 15 nucleotides line up with TRBD2. The CDR3 contains 13 residues. The ends lost 5 bases at V and 11 bases at J; junction bases unmatched: 4.

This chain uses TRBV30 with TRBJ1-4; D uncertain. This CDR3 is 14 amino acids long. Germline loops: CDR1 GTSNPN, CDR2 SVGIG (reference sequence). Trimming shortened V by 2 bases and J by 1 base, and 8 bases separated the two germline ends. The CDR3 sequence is CAWSYSGTNEKLFF. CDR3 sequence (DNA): TGTGCCTGGAGTTACAGCGGAACTAATGAAAAACTGTTTTTT.

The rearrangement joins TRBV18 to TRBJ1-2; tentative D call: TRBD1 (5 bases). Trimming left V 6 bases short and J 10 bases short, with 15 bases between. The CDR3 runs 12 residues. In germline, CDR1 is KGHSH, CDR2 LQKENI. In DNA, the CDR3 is TGTGCCAGCTCCGACAGCCCGTCCCTCTACACCTTC. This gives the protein CASSDSPSLYTF.

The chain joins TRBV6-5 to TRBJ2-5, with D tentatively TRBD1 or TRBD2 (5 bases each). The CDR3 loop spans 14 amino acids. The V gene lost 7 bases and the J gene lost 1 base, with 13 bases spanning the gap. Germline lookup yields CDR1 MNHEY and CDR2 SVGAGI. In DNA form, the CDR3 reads TGTGCCAGCAAGTTGGGGGACGCCCAAGAGACCCAGTACTTC. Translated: CASKLGDAQETQYF.

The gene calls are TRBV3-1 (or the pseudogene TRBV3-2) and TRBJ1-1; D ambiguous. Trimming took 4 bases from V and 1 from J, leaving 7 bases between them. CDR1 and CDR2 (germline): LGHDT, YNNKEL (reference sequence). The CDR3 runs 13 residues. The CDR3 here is CASSRKPNTEAFF. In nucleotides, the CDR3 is TGTGCCAGCAGCCGAAAACCGAACACTGAAGCTTTCTTT.

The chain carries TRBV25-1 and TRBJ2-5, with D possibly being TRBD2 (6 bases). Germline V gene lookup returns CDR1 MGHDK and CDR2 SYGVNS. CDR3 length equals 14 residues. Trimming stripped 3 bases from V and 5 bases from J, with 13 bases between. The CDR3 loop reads CASSEGLRGETQYF. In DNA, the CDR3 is TGTGCCAGCAGTGAGGGACTCCGGGGCGAGACCCAGTACTTC.

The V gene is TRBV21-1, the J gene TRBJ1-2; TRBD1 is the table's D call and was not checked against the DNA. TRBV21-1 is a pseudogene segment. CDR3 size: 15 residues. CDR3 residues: CASSKKFKHPDGYTF. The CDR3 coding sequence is TGTGCCAGCAGCAAAAAGTTCAAACATCCTGATGGCTACACCTTC.

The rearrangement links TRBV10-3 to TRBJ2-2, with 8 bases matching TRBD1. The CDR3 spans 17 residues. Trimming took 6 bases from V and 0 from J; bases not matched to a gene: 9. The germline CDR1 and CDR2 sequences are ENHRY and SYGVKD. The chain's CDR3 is CAIRTGVRSANTGELFF. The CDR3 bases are TGTGCCATCAGGACAGGGGTGAGGTCGGCGAACACCGGGGAGCTGTTTTTT.

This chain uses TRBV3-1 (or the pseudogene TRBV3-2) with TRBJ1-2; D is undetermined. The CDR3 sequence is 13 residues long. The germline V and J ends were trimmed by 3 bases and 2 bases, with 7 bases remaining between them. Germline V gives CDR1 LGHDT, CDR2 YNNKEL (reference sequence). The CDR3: CASSQGWNYGYTF. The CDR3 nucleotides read TGTGCCAGCAGCCAGGGATGGAACTATGGCTACACCTTC.

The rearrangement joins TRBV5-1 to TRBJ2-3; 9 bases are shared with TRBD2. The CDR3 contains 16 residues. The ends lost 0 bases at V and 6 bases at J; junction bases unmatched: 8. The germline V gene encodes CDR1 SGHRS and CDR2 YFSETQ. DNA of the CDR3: TGCGCCAGCAGCTTGGCACCTAGCGGGATCCCGGATACGCAGTATTTT. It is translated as CASSLAPSGIPDTQYF.

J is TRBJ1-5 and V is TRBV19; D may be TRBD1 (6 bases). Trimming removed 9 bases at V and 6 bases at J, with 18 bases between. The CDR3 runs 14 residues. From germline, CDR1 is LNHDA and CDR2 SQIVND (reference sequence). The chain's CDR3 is CASQRQDIPQPQHF. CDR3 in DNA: TGTGCCAGCCAGAGACAGGATATACCTCAGCCCCAGCATTTT. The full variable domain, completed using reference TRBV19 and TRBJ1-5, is DGGITQSPKYLFRKEGQNVTLSCEQNLNHDAMYWYRQDPGQGLRLIYYSQIVNDFQKGDIAEGYSVSREKKESFPLTVTSAQKNPTAFYLCASQRQDIPQPQHFGDGTRLSIL.

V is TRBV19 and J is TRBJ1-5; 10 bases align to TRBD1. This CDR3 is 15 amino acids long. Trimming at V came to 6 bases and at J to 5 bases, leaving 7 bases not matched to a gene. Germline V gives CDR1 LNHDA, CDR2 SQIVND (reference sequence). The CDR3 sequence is CASSLRTGGYQPQHF. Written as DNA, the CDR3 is TGTGCCAGTAGCCTTCGGACAGGGGGTTATCAGCCCCAGCATTTT.

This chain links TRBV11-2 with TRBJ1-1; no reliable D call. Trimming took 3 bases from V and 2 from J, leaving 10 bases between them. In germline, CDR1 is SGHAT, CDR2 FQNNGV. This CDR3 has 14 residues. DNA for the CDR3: TGTGCCAGCAGCTTGAGGCATGAAAACACTGAAGCTTTCTTT. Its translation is CASSLRHENTEAFF.

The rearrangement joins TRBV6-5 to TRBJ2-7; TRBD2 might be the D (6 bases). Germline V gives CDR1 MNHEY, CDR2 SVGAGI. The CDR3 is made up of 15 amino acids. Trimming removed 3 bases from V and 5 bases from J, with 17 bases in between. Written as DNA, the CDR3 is TGTGCCAGCAGTTATACCCGGGACTCCCAGGACGAGCAGTACTTC. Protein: CASSYTRDSQDEQYF.

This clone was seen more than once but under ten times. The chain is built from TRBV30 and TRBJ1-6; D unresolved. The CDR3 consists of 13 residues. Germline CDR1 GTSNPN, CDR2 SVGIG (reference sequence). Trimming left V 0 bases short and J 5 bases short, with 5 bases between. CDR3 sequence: CAWSVDHNSPLHF. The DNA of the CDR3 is TGTGCCTGGAGTGTGGACCATAATTCACCCCTCCACTTT.

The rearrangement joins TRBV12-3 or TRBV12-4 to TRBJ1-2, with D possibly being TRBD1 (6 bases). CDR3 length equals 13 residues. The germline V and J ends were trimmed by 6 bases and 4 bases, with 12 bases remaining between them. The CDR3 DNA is TGTGCCAGCAGCCTGGACAGCCTCTATGGCTACACCTTC. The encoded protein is CASSLDSLYGYTF.

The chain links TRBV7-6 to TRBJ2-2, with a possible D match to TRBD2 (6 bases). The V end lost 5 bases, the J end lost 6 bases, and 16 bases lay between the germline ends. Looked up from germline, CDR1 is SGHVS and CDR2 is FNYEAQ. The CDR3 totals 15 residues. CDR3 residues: CASSTRDSSPGELFF. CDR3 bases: TGTGCCAGCAGCACCCGGGACTCCTCCCCCGGGGAGCTGTTTTTT.

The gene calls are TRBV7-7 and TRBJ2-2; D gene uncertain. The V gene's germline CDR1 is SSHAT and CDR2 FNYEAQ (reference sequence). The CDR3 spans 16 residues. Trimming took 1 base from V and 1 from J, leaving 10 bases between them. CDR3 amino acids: CASSLVGVGNTGELFF. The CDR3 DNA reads TGTGCCAGCAGCTTAGTTGGTGTTGGGAACACCGGGGAGCTGTTTTTT.

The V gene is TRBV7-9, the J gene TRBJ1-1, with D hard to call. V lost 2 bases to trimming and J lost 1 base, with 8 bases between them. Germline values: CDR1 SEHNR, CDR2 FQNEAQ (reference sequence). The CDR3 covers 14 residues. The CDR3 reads CASSLSAGNTEAFF. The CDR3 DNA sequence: TGTGCCAGCAGCTTATCCGCAGGGAACACTGAAGCTTTCTTT.

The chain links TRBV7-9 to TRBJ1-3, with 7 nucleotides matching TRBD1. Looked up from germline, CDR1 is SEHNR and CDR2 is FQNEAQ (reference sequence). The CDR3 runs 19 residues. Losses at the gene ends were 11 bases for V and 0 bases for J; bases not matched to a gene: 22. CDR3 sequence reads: CALGPGQGGGWHSGNTIYF. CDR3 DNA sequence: TGTGCCCTAGGTCCAGGGCAGGGGGGCGGTTGGCACTCTGGAAACACCATATATTTT.

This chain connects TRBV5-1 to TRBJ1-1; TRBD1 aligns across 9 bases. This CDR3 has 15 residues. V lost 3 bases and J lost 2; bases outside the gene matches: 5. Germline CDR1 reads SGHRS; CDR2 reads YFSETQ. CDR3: CASSSLTGGNTEAFF. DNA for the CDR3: TGCGCCAGCAGCTCTCTGACAGGGGGAAACACTGAAGCTTTCTTT.

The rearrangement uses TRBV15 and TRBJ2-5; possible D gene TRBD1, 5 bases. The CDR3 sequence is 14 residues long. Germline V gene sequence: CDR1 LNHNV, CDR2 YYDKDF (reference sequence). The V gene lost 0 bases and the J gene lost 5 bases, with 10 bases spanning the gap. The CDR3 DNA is TGTGCCACCAGCAGAGACCAGGGATCGGAGACCCAGTACTTC. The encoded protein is CATSRDQGSETQYF.